This T cell receptor beta chain came from a study of beta chain features in type 1 diabetes. Reverse transcription of all isolated RNA meant that expressed TCRB transcripts were sequenced. Profiling relied on immunoSEQ multiplex PCR, and the TCRdb table lists in-frame clones only, not all of them. Altogether 600,000 or so clones are present, under 15% being singletons, with the ten largest covering approximately 0.11%. The CDR3 runs 12 residues. Germline CDR1 is MNHEY and CDR2 is SVGAGI. V gave up 6 bases and J gave up 8 bases, with 11 bases separating them. Sorting that relied on CD45RO/CCR7/CD25/CD127/CD95/CD27 yielded CD4+ naive, central memory, regulatory and stem cell-like memory cells. Turning to this clone: Antigen: not known.

Study results and caveats: PCR might preferentially amplify shorter templates, equally in patients and controls. Diminished insertions and augmented deletions at VDJ junctions characterized type 1 diabetes patients. Shortening that was moderate but significant affected the TCRB CDR3s of Type 1 diabetes patients in all four CD4+ subsets. Sampled from patients, naive, central memory and Treg TCRB repertoires appeared more similar than those sampled from healthy donors.

This receptor was obtained from a man aged 25 to 40 with type 1 diabetes. The chain is built from TRBV6-5 and TRBJ2-1, with D possibly being TRBD1 or TRBD2 (5 bases each). Sequencing used naive CD4+ T cells from blood. This CDR3 reads CASRAQGDEQFF. The CDR3 DNA reads TGTGCCAGCAGGGCCCAGGGAGATGAGCAGTTCTTC.